There are a few counts of the clone carrying this T cell receptor beta chain. Its specificity is not known. RNA, once extracted, was reverse transcribed into cDNA for use as the sequencing template. The table came from immunoSEQ multiplex PCR; TCRdb's copy has only in-frame clones and leaves some out. The data hold some 120,000 clones, with about 59% observed a single time. The source of the sample is a study of CD8+ T cells in alopecia areata. Regarding the study as a whole: Scalp clonality and expanded CD8+ clones among the top 100 fell significantly with tofacitinib. In patients, TCRs were shared less clearly than in mice, and HLA may possibly be involved.

J gave up 5 bases and V 5 bases, and 9 bases lay outside the gene matches. There are 15 residues in the CDR3. Germline CDR1 and CDR2: SGHAT and FQNNGV. Treatment specified: oral pan-JAK inhibitor, 5-10 mg twice daily. T lymphocytes (CD4+ and CD8+) were sorted from PBMCs. This sample comprised CD4+ T cells sorted from blood, obtained at week 4, from a patient treated with tofacitinib. The sequence was collected from a human donor with alopecia areata. This rearrangement joins TRBV11-2 to TRBJ2-3, with 8 bases aligning to TRBD1. The CDR3 bases are TGTGCCAGCAGCCGGACAGGGCTTTACTTAGATACGCAGTATTTT. Translation gives CASSRTGLYLDTQYF. The complete variable domain, with remaining parts taken from reference TRBV11-2 and TRBJ2-3, reads EAGVAQSPRYKIIEKRQSVAFWCNPISGHATLYWYQQILGQGPKLLIQFQNNGVVDDSQLPKDRFSAERLKGVDSTLKIQPAKLEDSAVYLCASSRTGLYLDTQYFGPGTRLTVL.